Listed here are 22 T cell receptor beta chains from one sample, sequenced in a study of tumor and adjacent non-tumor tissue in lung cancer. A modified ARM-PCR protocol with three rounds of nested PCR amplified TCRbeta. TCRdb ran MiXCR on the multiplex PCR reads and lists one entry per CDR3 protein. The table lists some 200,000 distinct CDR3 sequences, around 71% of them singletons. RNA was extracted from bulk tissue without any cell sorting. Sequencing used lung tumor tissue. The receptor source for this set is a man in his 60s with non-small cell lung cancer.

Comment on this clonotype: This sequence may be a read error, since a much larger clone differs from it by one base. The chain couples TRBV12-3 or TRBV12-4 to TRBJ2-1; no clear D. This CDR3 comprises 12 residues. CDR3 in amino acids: CANSFPNNEQFF. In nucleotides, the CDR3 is TGTGCCAACAGTTTTCCAAATAATGAGCAGTTCTTC.

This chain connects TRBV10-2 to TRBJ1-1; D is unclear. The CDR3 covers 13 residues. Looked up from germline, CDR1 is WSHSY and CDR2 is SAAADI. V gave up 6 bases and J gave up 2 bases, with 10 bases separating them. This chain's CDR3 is CASRNMGNTEAFF. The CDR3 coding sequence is TGCGCCAGCAGAAACATGGGCAACACTGAAGCTTTCTTT.

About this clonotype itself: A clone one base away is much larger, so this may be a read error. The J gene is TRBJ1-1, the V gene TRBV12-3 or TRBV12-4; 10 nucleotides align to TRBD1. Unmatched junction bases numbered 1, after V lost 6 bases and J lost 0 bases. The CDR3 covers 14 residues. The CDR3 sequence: CASRGQGMNTEAFF. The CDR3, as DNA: TGTGCCAGCAGGGGACAGGGGATGAACACTGAAGCTTTCTTT.

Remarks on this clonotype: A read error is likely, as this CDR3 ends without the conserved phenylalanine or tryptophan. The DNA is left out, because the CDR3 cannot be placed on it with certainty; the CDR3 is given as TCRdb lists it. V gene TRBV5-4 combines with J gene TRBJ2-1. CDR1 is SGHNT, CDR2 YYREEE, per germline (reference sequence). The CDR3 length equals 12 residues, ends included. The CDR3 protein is CASSRRDNEQSI.

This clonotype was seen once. CDR3 residues: CVSGKDRGYGYTF. CDR3 coding DNA: TGTGTTAGCGGAAAAGACAGGGGCTATGGCTACACCTTC. The rearrangement uses TRBV6-2 or TRBV6-3 and TRBJ1-2; TRBD1 matches at 8 bases. Germline V gene lookup returns CDR1 MNHEY and CDR2 SVGEGT. The CDR3 runs 13 residues.

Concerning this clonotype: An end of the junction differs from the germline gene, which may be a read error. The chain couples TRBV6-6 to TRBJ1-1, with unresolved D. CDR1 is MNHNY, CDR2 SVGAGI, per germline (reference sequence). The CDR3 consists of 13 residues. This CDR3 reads CAGTSGPGTEVFF. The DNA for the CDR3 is TGTGCCGGCACTTCCGGTCCGGGAACTGAAGTTTTCTTT.

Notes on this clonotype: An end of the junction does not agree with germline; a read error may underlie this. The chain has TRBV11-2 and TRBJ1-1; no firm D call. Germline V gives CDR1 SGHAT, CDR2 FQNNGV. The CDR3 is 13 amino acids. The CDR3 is CSSSLKRNTEALF. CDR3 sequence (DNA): TGTTCCAGCAGCTTAAAGCGGAACACTGAAGCTTTATTT.

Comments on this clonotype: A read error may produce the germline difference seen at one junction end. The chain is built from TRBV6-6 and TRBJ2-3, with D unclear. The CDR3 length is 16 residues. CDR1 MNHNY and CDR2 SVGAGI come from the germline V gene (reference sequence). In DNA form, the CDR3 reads TGTGCCACCAGTTACCCCGAGGCTATATACACAGATACGCAGTATTTT. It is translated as CATSYPEAIYTDTQYF.

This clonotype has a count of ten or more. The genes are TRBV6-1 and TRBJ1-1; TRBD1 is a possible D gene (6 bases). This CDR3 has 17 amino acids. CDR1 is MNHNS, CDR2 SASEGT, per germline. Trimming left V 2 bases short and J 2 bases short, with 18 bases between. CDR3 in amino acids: CASSEFLTGQTNTEAFF. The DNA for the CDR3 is TGTGCCAGCAGTGAATTTCTGACAGGCCAGACTAACACTGAAGCTTTCTTT.

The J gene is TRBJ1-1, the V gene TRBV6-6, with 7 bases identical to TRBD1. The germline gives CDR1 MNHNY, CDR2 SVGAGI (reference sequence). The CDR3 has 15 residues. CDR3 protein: CVGSPGTAWNTEAFF. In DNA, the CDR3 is TGTGTCGGCAGTCCCGGGACAGCGTGGAACACTGAAGCTTTCTTT.

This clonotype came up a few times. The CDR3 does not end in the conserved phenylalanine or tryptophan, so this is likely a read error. Written as DNA, the CDR3 is TGCGCCAGCAGCCAAAATCCAGGCTCCTACAATGAGCAGTTCTCC. This gives the protein CASSQNPGSYNEQFS. The chain joins TRBV4-3 to TRBJ2-1, with D unresolved. The CDR3 consists of 15 residues. V was cut by 2 bases and J by 0 bases, with 8 bases left in between. CDR1 LGHNA and CDR2 YSLEER come from the germline V gene.

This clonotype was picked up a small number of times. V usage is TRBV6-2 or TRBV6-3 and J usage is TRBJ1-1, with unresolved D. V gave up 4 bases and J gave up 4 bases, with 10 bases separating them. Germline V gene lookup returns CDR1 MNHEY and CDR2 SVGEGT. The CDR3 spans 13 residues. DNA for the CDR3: TGTGCCAGCAGTTTCCAGATAATCACTGAAGCTTTCTTT. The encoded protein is CASSFQIITEAFF.

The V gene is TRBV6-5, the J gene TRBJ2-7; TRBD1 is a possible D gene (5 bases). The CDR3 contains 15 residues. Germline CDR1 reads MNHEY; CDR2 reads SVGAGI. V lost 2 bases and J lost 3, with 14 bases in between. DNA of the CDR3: TGTGCCAGCAGTTACGGGGCAGGTCAAGGCTACGAGCAGTACTTC. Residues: CASSYGAGQGYEQYF.

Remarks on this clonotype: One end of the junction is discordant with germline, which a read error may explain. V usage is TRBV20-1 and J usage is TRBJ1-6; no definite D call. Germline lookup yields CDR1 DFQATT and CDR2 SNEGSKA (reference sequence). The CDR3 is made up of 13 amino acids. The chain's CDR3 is CSALPGPISPLHF. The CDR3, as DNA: TGCAGTGCCCTGCCGGGCCCTATTTCACCCCTTCACTTT.

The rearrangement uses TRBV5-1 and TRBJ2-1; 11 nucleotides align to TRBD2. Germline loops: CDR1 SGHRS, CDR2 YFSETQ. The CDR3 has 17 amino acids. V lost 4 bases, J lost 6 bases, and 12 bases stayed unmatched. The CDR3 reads CASSRSGGLAVSNEQFF. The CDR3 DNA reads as TGCGCCAGCAGCCGATCCGGGGGACTAGCGGTGAGCAATGAGCAGTTCTTC.

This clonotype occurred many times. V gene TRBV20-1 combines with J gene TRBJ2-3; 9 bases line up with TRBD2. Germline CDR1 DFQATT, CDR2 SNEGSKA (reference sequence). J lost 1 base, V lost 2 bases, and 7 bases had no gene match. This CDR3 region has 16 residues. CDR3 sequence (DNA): TGCAGTGCTAGACAGGGTAGCGGGAGTGGCACAGATACGCAGTATTTT. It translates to CSARQGSGSGTDTQYF.

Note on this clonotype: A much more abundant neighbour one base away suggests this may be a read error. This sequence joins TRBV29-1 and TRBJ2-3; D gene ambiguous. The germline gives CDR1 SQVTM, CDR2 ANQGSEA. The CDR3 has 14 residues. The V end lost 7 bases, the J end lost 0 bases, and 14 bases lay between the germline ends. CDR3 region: CSDVGRSSTDTQYF. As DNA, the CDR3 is TGCAGCGATGTAGGCCGGAGTAGCACAGATACGCAGTATTTT.

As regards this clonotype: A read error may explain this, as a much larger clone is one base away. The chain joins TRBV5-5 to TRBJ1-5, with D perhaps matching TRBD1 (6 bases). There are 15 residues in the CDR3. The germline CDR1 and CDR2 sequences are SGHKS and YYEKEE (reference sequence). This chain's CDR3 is CAISPQGYSNQPQHF. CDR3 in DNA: TGTGCCATCAGCCCACAGGGCTATAGCAATCAGCCCCAGCATTTT.

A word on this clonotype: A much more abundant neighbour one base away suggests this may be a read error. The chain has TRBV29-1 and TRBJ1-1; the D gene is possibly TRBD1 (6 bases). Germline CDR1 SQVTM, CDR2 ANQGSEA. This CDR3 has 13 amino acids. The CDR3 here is CSVRGRANTEASF. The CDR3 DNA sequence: TGCAGCGTTAGGGGGAGGGCGAACACTGAAGCTTCCTTT.

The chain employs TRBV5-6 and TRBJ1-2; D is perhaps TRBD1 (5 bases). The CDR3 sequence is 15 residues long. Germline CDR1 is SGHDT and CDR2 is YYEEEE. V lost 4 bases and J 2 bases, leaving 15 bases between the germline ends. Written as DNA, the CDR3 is TGTGCCAGCAGCCAGAACCCGACAGAAAACTATGGCTACACCTTC. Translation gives CASSQNPTENYGYTF.

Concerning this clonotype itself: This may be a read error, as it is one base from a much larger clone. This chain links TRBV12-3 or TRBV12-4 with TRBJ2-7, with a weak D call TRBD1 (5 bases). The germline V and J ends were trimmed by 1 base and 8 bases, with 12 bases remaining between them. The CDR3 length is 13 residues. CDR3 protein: CASSLDLWGKQYF. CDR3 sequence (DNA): TGTGCCAGCAGTTTAGACCTCTGGGGCAAGCAGTACTTC.

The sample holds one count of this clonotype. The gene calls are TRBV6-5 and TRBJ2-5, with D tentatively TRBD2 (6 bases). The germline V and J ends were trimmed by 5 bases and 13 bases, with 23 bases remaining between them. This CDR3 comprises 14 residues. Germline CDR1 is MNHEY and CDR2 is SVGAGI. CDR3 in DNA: TGTGCCAGCAGTGATACCGTGACCGCGGGGTCCCTGTACTTC. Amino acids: CASSDTVTAGSLYF.